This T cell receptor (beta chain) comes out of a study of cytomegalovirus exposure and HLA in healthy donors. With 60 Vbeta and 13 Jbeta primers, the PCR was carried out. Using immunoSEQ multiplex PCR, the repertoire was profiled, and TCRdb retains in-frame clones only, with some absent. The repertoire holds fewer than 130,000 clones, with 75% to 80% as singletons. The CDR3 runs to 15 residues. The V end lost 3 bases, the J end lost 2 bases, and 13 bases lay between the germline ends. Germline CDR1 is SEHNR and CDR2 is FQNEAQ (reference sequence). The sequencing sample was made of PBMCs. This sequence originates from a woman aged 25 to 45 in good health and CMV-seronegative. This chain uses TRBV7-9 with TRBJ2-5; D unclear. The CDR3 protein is CASSLRITDQETQYF. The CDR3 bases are TGTGCCAGCAGCTTGAGAATAACAGATCAAGAGACCCAGTACTTC.